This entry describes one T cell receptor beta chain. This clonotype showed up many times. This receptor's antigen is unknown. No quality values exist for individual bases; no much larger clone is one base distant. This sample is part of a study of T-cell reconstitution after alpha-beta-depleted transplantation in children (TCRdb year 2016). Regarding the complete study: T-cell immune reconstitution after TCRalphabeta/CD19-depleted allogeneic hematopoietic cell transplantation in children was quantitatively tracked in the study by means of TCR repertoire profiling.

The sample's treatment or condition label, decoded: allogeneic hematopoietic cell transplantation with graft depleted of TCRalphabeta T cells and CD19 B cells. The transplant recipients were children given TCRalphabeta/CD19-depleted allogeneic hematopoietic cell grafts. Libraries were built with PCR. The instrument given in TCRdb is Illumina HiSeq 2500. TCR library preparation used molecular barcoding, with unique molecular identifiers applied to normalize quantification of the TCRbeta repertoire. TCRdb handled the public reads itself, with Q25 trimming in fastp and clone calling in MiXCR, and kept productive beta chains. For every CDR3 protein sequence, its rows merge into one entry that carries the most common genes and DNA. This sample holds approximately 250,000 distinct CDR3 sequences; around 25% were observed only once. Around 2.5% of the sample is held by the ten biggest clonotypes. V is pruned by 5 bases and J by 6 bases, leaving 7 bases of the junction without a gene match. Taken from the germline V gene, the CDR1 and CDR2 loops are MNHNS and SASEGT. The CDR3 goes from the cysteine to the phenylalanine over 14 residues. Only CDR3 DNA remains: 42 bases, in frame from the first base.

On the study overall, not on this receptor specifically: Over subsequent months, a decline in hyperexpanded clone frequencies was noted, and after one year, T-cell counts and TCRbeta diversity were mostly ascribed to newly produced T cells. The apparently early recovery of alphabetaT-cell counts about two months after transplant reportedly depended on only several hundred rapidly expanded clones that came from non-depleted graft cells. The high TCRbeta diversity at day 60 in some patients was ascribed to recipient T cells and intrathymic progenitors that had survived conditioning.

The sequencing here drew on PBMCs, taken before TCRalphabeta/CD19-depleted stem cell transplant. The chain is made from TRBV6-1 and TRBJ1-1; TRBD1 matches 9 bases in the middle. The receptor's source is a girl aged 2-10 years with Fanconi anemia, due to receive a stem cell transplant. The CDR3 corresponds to CASSPLTGGPEAFF. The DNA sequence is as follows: TGTGCCAGCAGTCCCCTGACAGGGGGTCCTGAAGCTTTCTTT.